The 20 T cell receptor beta chains listed next were all sequenced from one sample in a study of CD4 T cells in relation to SARS-CoV-2 and coronaviruses. Data came from immunoSEQ multiplex PCR; TCRdb stores just in-frame clones and leaves some out. The data show over 20,000 clones, about 81% seen once. The antigens these receptors bind are not known. Unexposed donor CD4+ T cells date from about 2010-2019, before the COVID-19 pandemic. After ten to eleven days of culture, CD4+ T cells were isolated. The sequenced material came from CD4+ T cells from PBMCs, cultured in vitro. The receptors stem from a human donor in good health.

This clone was seen a single time. V gene TRBV5-1 combines with J gene TRBJ1-4; 9 bases fit TRBD1. Germline V lookup: CDR1 SGHRS, CDR2 YFSETQ. This CDR3 has 17 residues. V was pared by 0 bases and J by 5 bases, with 8 bases of the junction left unmatched. CDR3 loop: CASSLVGTGSLNEKLFF. CDR3 DNA sequence: TGCGCCAGCAGCTTGGTCGGGACAGGGAGCTTAAATGAAAAACTGTTTTTT. The full variable domain, in which reference TRBV5-1 and TRBJ1-4 provide the parts outside the CDR3, is KAGVTQTPRYLIKTRGQQVTLSCSPISGHRSVSWYQQTPGQGLQFLFEYFSETQRNKGNFPGRFSGRQFSNSRSEMNVSTLELGDSALYLCASSLVGTGSLNEKLFFGSGTQLSVL.

This chain uses TRBV7-8 with TRBJ1-4; D gene unclear. The germline V gene encodes CDR1 SGHVS and CDR2 FQNEAQ. This CDR3 has 14 amino acids. V shed 2 bases and J shed 3 bases, with 7 bases lying between them. The CDR3 is CASSLQIANEKLFF. The CDR3 DNA is TGTGCCAGCAGCTTACAAATAGCTAATGAAAAACTGTTTTTT.

The rearrangement uses TRBV4-1 and TRBJ2-3; no clear D. The CDR3 runs 19 residues. Germline V gene data show CDR1 as MGHRA and CDR2 as YSYEKL. V shed 1 base and J shed 0 bases, with 20 bases lying between them. CDR3 amino acids: CASSQGVTRNGKSTDTQYF. CDR3 DNA: TGCGCCAGCAGCCAAGGGGTTACCAGAAACGGAAAAAGCACAGATACGCAGTATTTT.

The chain uses TRBV3-1 (or the pseudogene TRBV3-2) and TRBJ2-7; D perhaps matches TRBD2 (5 bases). This CDR3 has 13 residues. Trimming removed 6 bases at V and 3 bases at J, with 12 bases between. Per the germline V gene, CDR1 is LGHDT and CDR2 is YNNKEL (reference sequence). Here the CDR3 reads CASSLSVGYEQYF. The CDR3 DNA reads as TGTGCCAGCAGTCTTAGCGTCGGCTACGAGCAGTACTTC.

V is TRBV2 and J is TRBJ2-1; 7 nucleotides agree with TRBD2. Germline V lookup: CDR1 SNHLY, CDR2 FYNNEI. CDR3 length: 13 amino acids. V lost 6 bases and J lost 7; bases outside the gene matches: 6. CDR3 sequence reads: CASRAGEGNEQFF. The CDR3 DNA is TGTGCCAGCAGAGCCGGGGAGGGAAATGAGCAGTTCTTC.

The chain is built from TRBV18 and TRBJ1-1; D not resolved. The germline V gene has CDR1 KGHSH and CDR2 LQKENI. This CDR3 is 13 amino acids long. V lost 2 bases, J lost 0 bases, and 4 bases lay in between. CDR3 protein: CASSPEMNTEAFF. CDR3 in DNA: TGTGCCAGCTCACCAGAAATGAACACTGAAGCTTTCTTT.

The chain employs TRBV6-1 and TRBJ2-7, with D perhaps TRBD1 (5 bases). V shed 2 bases and J shed 0 bases, with 11 bases lying between them. This CDR3 contains 15 residues. CDR1 and CDR2 (germline): MNHNS, SASEGT. This CDR3 is CASSESWGPSYEQYF. DNA for the CDR3: TGTGCCAGCAGTGAATCGTGGGGCCCCTCCTACGAGCAGTACTTC.

The rearrangement joins TRBV6-5 to TRBJ1-4; TRBD1 aligns across 10 bases. The trim removed 4 bases at V and 5 bases at J, leaving 7 bases unmatched. This CDR3 has 16 amino acids. From germline, CDR1 is MNHEY and CDR2 SVGAGI. CDR3 amino acids: CASSSGQGRGNEKLFF. The CDR3, as DNA: TGTGCCAGCAGTTCGGGACAGGGGAGGGGGAATGAAAAACTGTTTTTT.

The chain has TRBV28 and TRBJ1-1; 8 nucleotides line up with TRBD1. Germline CDR1 and CDR2: MDHEN and SYDVKM. J was trimmed by 10 bases and V by 5 bases; bases with no gene match: 12. CDR3 size: 14 residues. As DNA, the CDR3 is TGTGCCAGCAGTCGACCCGGGACAGGCTCTGGAGCTTTCTTT. Translated, it gives CASSRPGTGSGAFF.

This rearrangement joins TRBV5-5 to TRBJ1-1; D remains ambiguous. The CDR3 sequence is 13 residues long. V shed 1 base and J shed 7 bases, with 11 bases lying between them. CDR1 is SGHKS and CDR2 is YYEKEE in the germline V gene (reference sequence). Here the CDR3 reads CASSLQTQDEAFF. DNA of the CDR3: TGTGCCAGCAGCTTGCAGACCCAGGATGAAGCTTTCTTT.

This rearrangement joins TRBV6-1 to TRBJ2-2, with TRBD1 matching 11 bases. Germline V gene lookup returns CDR1 MNHNS and CDR2 SASEGT. V trimming: 4 bases; J trimming: 6 bases; junction bases outside the gene matches: 7. There are 16 residues in the CDR3. CDR3 amino acids: CASSVGQGANAGELFF. The CDR3, as DNA: TGTGCCAGCAGTGTAGGACAGGGGGCAAACGCCGGGGAGCTGTTTTTT.

The chain links TRBV21-1 to TRBJ2-7; the table's D call of TRBD2 was not tested on the DNA. TRBV21-1 constitutes a pseudogene. This CDR3 has 17 residues. The CDR3, as DNA: TGTGCCAGCAACTCGGGGGATAGGGATGCCCCGTCCTACGAGCAGTACTTC. Residues: CASNSGDRDAPSYEQYF.

The chain employs TRBV4-2 and TRBJ1-1; no firm D call. This CDR3 contains 13 residues. V was cut by 4 bases and J by 4 bases, with 10 bases left in between. Germline V CDR1 and CDR2: LGHNA, YNFKEQ. The CDR3 DNA reads as TGTGCCAGCAGCCCCCCCCCTGGCACTGAAGCTTTCTTT. This encodes CASSPPPGTEAFF.

This clone has a single count. This sequence joins TRBV3-1 (or the pseudogene TRBV3-2) and TRBJ2-5, with 10 positions matching TRBD2. Trimming cost V 3 bases and J 1 base; bases outside gene matches: 8. Germline CDR1 is LGHDT and CDR2 is YNNKEL (reference sequence). CDR3 length equals 17 residues. The CDR3, as DNA: TGTGCCAGCAGCCAGGCCGGACTAGCGGCCATCCAAGAGACCCAGTACTTC. Residues: CASSQAGLAAIQETQYF.

This clone has just a few counts. V gene TRBV7-2 combines with J gene TRBJ1-3; D not resolved. This CDR3 comprises 16 residues. The germline V and J ends were trimmed by 1 base and 0 bases, with 10 bases remaining between them. The germline CDR1 and CDR2 sequences are SGHTA and FQGNSA. The CDR3 DNA reads TGTGCCAGCAGCTTAGGACTACAGAGCTCTGGAAACACCATATATTTT. It yields the protein CASSLGLQSSGNTIYF.

The chain has TRBV9 and TRBJ1-2; D is unclear. Trimming shortened V by 0 bases and J by 4 bases, and 10 bases separated the two germline ends. The germline V gene encodes CDR1 SGDLS and CDR2 YYNGEE. The CDR3 is made up of 14 amino acids. CDR3 in amino acids: CASSVGYFSYGYTF. The CDR3 bases are TGTGCCAGCAGCGTAGGGTACTTTTCCTATGGCTACACCTTC.

The V gene is TRBV6-5, the J gene TRBJ1-1; 8 positions match TRBD1. V shed 4 bases, J shed 5 bases, and the junction held 6 bases outside the gene matches. Germline V gene sequence: CDR1 MNHEY, CDR2 SVGAGI. This CDR3 is built from 14 residues. CDR3 sequence: CASSFRRGLTEAFF. The CDR3 coding sequence is TGTGCCAGCAGTTTCCGCAGGGGGCTTACTGAAGCTTTCTTT.

This clone occurred once. V usage is TRBV5-8 and J usage is TRBJ1-4; D might be TRBD1 (6 bases). There are 15 residues in the CDR3. Trimming left V 2 bases short and J 8 bases short, with 16 bases between. In germline, CDR1 is SGHTS, CDR2 YDEGEE. The CDR3 DNA reads as TGTGCCAGCAGCTTAGGGGGGCGCAACTGGGAAAAACTGTTTTTT. It specifies CASSLGGRNWEKLFF.

The rearrangement links TRBV19 to TRBJ2-5; 8 bases align to TRBD2. CDR1 is LNHDA and CDR2 is SQIVND in the germline V gene (reference sequence). J was trimmed by 2 bases and V by 8 bases; bases with no gene match: 10. CDR3 length: 15 residues. Here the CDR3 DNA reads TGTGCCAGTTCCAGCGGGAGAGAATTACAAGAGACCCAGTACTTC. Its protein is CASSSGRELQETQYF.

This clone was detected once. This chain connects TRBV4-1 to TRBJ1-2, with D tentatively TRBD1 (5 bases). This CDR3 comprises 13 residues. V gave up 1 base and J gave up 5 bases, with 8 bases separating them. The V gene's germline CDR1 is MGHRA and CDR2 YSYEKL. In DNA form, the CDR3 reads TGCGCCAGCAGCCAAGCAGGGTTTTATGGCTACACCTTC. It is translated as CASSQAGFYGYTF.